Listed here are 20 T cell receptor beta chains from one sample, sequenced in a study of blood T cell repertoires in COVID-19. Sequencing used immunoSEQ multiplex PCR; TCRdb keeps in-frame clones, though not all of them. The data contain more than 85,000 clones, around 87% of them singletons. Material for sequencing was peripheral blood. These receptors all come from a human donor in a cohort sampled during active COVID-19.

This chain joins TRBV5-1 and TRBJ2-2; TRBD2 matches at 7 bases. This CDR3 has 14 residues. The V gene's germline CDR1 is SGHRS and CDR2 YFSETQ. Trimming at V came to 1 base and at J to 6 bases, leaving 3 bases not matched to a gene. The CDR3 here is CASSLSGVSGELFF. CDR3 coding DNA: TGCGCCAGCAGCTTGAGCGGGGTTTCCGGGGAGCTGTTTTTT.

CDR3 DNA: TGCGCCAGCAGCCTGGGACAACGCTCCTACGAGCAGTACTTC. It specifies CASSLGQRSYEQYF. This chain links TRBV5-1 with TRBJ2-7; D is possibly TRBD1 (6 bases). CDR3 size: 14 residues. Germline lookup yields CDR1 SGHRS and CDR2 YFSETQ. Trimming pared 4 bases from V and 0 bases from J, leaving 11 bases between.

The chain has TRBV7-9 and TRBJ1-1, with D possibly TRBD1 on 5 matching bases. Per germline, CDR1 SEHNR and CDR2 FQNEAQ (reference sequence). CDR3 length equals 14 residues. Trimming removed 1 base at V and 0 bases at J, with 6 bases between. CDR3 in DNA: TGTGCCAGCAGCTTAGGGGGCATGAACACTGAAGCTTTCTTT. It codes for CASSLGGMNTEAFF.

This clone was picked up a small number of times. The rearrangement links TRBV14 to TRBJ2-7; 10 bases are a match to TRBD1. The V and J ends lost 2 bases and 4 bases, in that order; junction bases with no gene match: 5. This CDR3 region has 15 residues. Germline CDR1 is SGHDN and CDR2 is FVKESK. The CDR3 bases are TGTGCCAGCAGCCAATTCTCGGACAGGGGGTACGAGCAGTACTTC. It is translated as CASSQFSDRGYEQYF.

This chain links TRBV23-1 with TRBJ2-5, with TRBD2 as a possible D gene (5 bases). TRBV23-1 is sorted into the ORF group, with uncertain function. Trimming stripped 7 bases from V and 5 bases from J, with 17 bases between. The CDR3 is 14 amino acids. The CDR3 loop is CASTLDCLGETQYF. CDR3 bases: TGCGCCAGCACTCTGGACTGCCTCGGGGAGACCCAGTACTTC.

J is TRBJ1-4 and V is TRBV30, with 10 bases matching TRBD1. CDR1 GTSNPN and CDR2 SVGIG come from the germline V gene (reference sequence). The CDR3 runs 14 residues. V was pared by 3 bases and J by 8 bases, with 6 bases of the junction left unmatched. CDR3 loop: CAWSHRDRGEKLFF. CDR3 in DNA: TGTGCCTGGAGCCACCGGGACAGGGGCGAAAAACTGTTTTTT.

This CDR3 reads CASSPGEQGFRRDTQYF. The CDR3 nucleotides are TGTGCCAGCAGTCCGGGTGAACAGGGGTTTCGCCGAGATACGCAGTATTTT. V and J are TRBV5-6 and TRBJ2-3, with TRBD1 identical over 7 bases. J lost 5 bases, V lost 5 bases, and 17 bases had no gene match. The germline V gene has CDR1 SGHDT and CDR2 YYEEEE. CDR3 size: 17 residues.

The rearrangement joins TRBV5-8 to TRBJ1-4, with D possibly matching TRBD1 (6 bases). V shed 2 bases and J shed 7 bases, with 9 bases lying between them. The germline gives CDR1 SGHTS, CDR2 YDEGEE. CDR3 length equals 13 residues. The CDR3 nucleotides read TGTGCCAGCAGCTTCCAGGGGCTTGAAAAACTGTTTTTT. Translating gives CASSFQGLEKLFF.

This clone was counted between two and nine times. The chain couples TRBV6-5 to TRBJ1-6; perhaps TRBD1 as D (6 bases). CDR3 length: 15 amino acids. Looked up from germline, CDR1 is MNHEY and CDR2 is SVGAGI. V was clipped by 2 bases and J by 5 bases, with 10 bases between them. CDR3 loop: CASSYRGYDNSPLHF. CDR3 nucleotides: TGTGCCAGCAGTTACAGGGGGTATGATAATTCACCCCTCCACTTT.

The chain is built from TRBV27 and TRBJ2-5; 7 bases align to TRBD2. CDR1 is MNHEY and CDR2 is SMNVEV in the germline V gene (reference sequence). The CDR3 spans 14 residues. V dropped 0 bases and J dropped 4; count of bases not matched to a gene: 2. The CDR3 loop is CASSLSWGGETQYF. CDR3 nucleotide sequence: TGTGCCAGCAGTTTATCGTGGGGGGGAGAGACCCAGTACTTC.

This rearrangement joins TRBV3-1 (or the pseudogene TRBV3-2) to TRBJ2-3; 14 bases map to TRBD2. CDR3 length equals 17 residues. Germline V gene data show CDR1 as LGHDT and CDR2 as YNNKEL (reference sequence). With 4 bases clipped from V and 1 base from J, the junction kept 4 bases outside the gene matches. This CDR3 reads CASSRRGLAGGTDTQYF. CDR3 coding DNA: TGTGCCAGCAGCCGAAGGGGACTAGCGGGGGGCACAGATACGCAGTATTTT.

The chain joins TRBV12-3 or TRBV12-4 to TRBJ1-5; 7 bases line up with TRBD1. Trimming removed 6 bases from V and 10 bases from J; junction bases left unmatched: 9. The CDR3 loop spans 13 amino acids. CDR3 loop: CASSPDRESPQHF. The DNA for the CDR3 is TGTGCCAGCAGCCCCGACAGGGAAAGCCCCCAGCATTTT.

This chain uses TRBV7-2 with TRBJ1-5; D perhaps matches TRBD1 (5 bases). V lost 1 base, J lost 5 bases, and 6 bases lay in between. This CDR3 has 13 amino acids. Germline V gene data show CDR1 as SGHTA and CDR2 as FQGNSA. The DNA of the CDR3 is TGTGCCAGCAGCTTAGGCAGGGATCAGCCCCAGCATTTT. This gives the protein CASSLGRDQPQHF.

The chain employs TRBV4-2 and TRBJ2-1, with TRBD2 matching over 13 bases. Germline V CDR1 and CDR2: LGHNA, YNFKEQ. Trimming took 0 bases from V and 7 from J; bases not matched to a gene: 9. The CDR3 has 18 amino acids. The CDR3: CASSQESTSGGLENEQFF. The CDR3 nucleotides are TGTGCCAGCAGCCAAGAGTCGACTAGCGGGGGGCTTGAGAATGAGCAGTTCTTC.

This clone showed up just a few times. The chain joins TRBV6-6 to TRBJ1-4; 7 bases match TRBD1. The CDR3 consists of 13 residues. CDR1 MNHNY and CDR2 SVGAGI come from the germline V gene (reference sequence). V lost 5 bases to trimming and J lost 8 bases; unmatched junction nucleotides: 5. CDR3 residues: CASSRQQGEKLFF. For the CDR3, the DNA is TGTGCCAGCAGTAGACAACAGGGGGAAAAACTGTTTTTT.

The CDR3 loop reads CASSPGTGGDYGYTF. The CDR3 bases are TGTGCCAGCAGTCCCGGGACAGGGGGGGACTATGGCTACACCTTC. The chain joins TRBV2 to TRBJ1-2; the match to TRBD1 covers 11 bases. This CDR3 has 15 residues. V was pared by 5 bases and J by 3 bases, with 5 bases of the junction left unmatched. Germline V lookup: CDR1 SNHLY, CDR2 FYNNEI. Full variable domain (remainder filled in from reference TRBV2 and TRBJ1-2): EPEVTQTPSHQVTQMGQEVILRCVPISNHLYFYWYRQILGQKVEFLVSFYNNEISEKSEIFDDQFSVERPDGSNFTLKIRSTKLEDSAMYFCASSPGTGGDYGYTFGSGTRLTVV.

This rearrangement joins TRBV5-5 to TRBJ2-2, with 8 bases lining up with TRBD1. Germline V CDR1 and CDR2: SGHKS, YYEKEE (reference sequence). V was clipped by 4 bases and J by 4 bases; unmatched bases: 3. The CDR3 runs to 14 residues. This chain's CDR3 is CASSGDRSTGELFF. In DNA, the CDR3 is TGTGCCAGCAGCGGGGACAGGAGCACCGGGGAGCTGTTTTTT.

The rearrangement links TRBV30 to TRBJ1-5, with D possibly TRBD1 on 6 matching bases. Trimming left V 0 bases short and J 0 bases short, with 21 bases between. The CDR3 spans 19 residues. CDR1 is GTSNPN, CDR2 SVGIG, per germline (reference sequence). Written as DNA, the CDR3 is TGTGCCTGGAGTGTACAAATGTACAGGGCCAAATATAGCAATCAGCCCCAGCATTTT. As protein: CAWSVQMYRAKYSNQPQHF.

CDR3 loop: CASTSRRGEARPQHF. The CDR3 nucleotides are TGTGCCAGCACCTCCAGGAGAGGGGAGGCGCGGCCCCAGCATTTT. This chain links TRBV6-6 with TRBJ1-5; a possible D gene is TRBD1 (5 bases). Trimming pared 7 bases from V and 9 bases from J, leaving 22 bases between. Germline CDR1 reads MNHNY; CDR2 reads SVGAGI (reference sequence). CDR3 size: 15 residues.

This rearrangement joins TRBV4-3 to TRBJ1-6, with 7 bases matching TRBD1. Trimming removed 1 base from V and 7 bases from J; junction bases left unmatched: 13. The CDR3 extends over 18 amino acids. Germline-derived CDR1 and CDR2 are LGHNA and YSLEER. The CDR3 coding sequence is TGCGCCAGCAGCCAAGCCTTAAACTATCGACAGGGAAATTCACCCCTCCACTTT. Amino acid sequence: CASSQALNYRQGNSPLHF.